These 11 T cell receptor beta chains share one sample of origin, sequenced in a study of blood T cells in healthy people across ages. Combining a sample-barcoded 5' primer with a J-beta primer mix, a second PCR ran for roughly 7 to 12 cycles. TCRdb processed the 5' RACE reads anew with MiXCR; each CDR3 protein has one entry. The profile shows more than 500,000 distinct CDR3 sequences, about 25% of them singletons. The sequencing input was blood. All receptors come from a woman in her seventies in good health.

This chain connects TRBV7-2 to TRBJ1-2, with TRBD1 as a possible D gene (5 bases). Germline CDR1 is SGHTA and CDR2 is FQGNSA. The CDR3 runs to 15 residues. V lost 2 bases and J lost 4, with 14 bases in between. The CDR3 DNA reads TGTGCCAGCAGCTTACCCACCGACAGAATCTATGGCTACACCTTC. Translating it yields CASSLPTDRIYGYTF.

The CDR3 coding sequence is TGTGCCGAGAGGGGATTTGGTTATGGCTACACCTTC. Encoded protein: CAERGFGYGYTF. V and J are TRBV30 and TRBJ1-2; D may be TRBD1 (5 bases). This CDR3 is built from 12 residues. From germline, CDR1 is GTSNPN and CDR2 SVGIG (reference sequence). V was pared by 8 bases and J by 5 bases, with 15 bases between.

The genes are TRBV5-4 and TRBJ2-5, with a tentative D call TRBD2 (6 bases). This CDR3 is built from 13 residues. The V gene's germline CDR1 is SGHNT and CDR2 YYREEE (reference sequence). V lost 5 bases and J 3 bases, leaving 11 bases between the germline ends. The CDR3 protein is CASSGGAKETQYF. CDR3 nucleotide sequence: TGTGCCAGCAGTGGAGGGGCTAAAGAGACCCAGTACTTC.

The V call is TRBV29-1, the J call TRBJ2-5, with no clear D. The J call is doubtful: the DNA matches TRBJ2-7 better. The CDR3 sequence is 11 residues long. Germline V gene lookup returns CDR1 SQVTM and CDR2 ANQGSEA. The DNA of the CDR3 is TGCAGCTACCGGCAGTCCTACGAGCAGTACTTC. Amino acids: CSYRQSYEQYF.

This clonotype was picked up many times. CDR3 sequence (DNA): TGTGCCACCACGCCGTCGATGGCGCGGGGGAATGAGCAGTTCTTC. As protein: CATTPSMARGNEQFF. J is TRBJ2-1 and V is TRBV15, with 7 nucleotides matching TRBD2. The V gene end was trimmed by 7 bases and the J gene end by 7 bases; junction bases not matched to a gene: 13. The germline CDR1 and CDR2 sequences are LNHNV and YYDKDF (reference sequence). CDR3 size: 15 residues.

This clonotype was detected a few times. The rearrangement uses TRBV29-1 and TRBJ1-1; D gene ambiguous. Germline lookup yields CDR1 SQVTM and CDR2 ANQGSEA. The CDR3 covers 13 residues. Trimming pared 6 bases from V and 3 bases from J, leaving 14 bases between. CDR3 coding DNA: TGCAGCGTGACGACGGGTGGAGACACTGAAGCTTTCTTT. Translated, it gives CSVTTGGDTEAFF.

The chain recombines TRBV7-3 with TRBJ2-2, with D tentatively TRBD2 (6 bases). CDR3 size: 16 residues. CDR1 and CDR2 (germline): SGHTA, FQGTGA. Between the trimmed V and J ends, which lost 5 bases and 0 bases, there was a span of 13 bases. Here the CDR3 reads CASSPLTSPNTGELFF. The CDR3, as DNA: TGTGCCAGCAGCCCCCTGACTAGTCCGAACACCGGGGAGCTGTTTTTT.

This clonotype was seen a handful of times. The V and J genes are TRBV5-4 and TRBJ1-2; possibly TRBD1 for D (5 bases). The CDR3 consists of 13 residues. V lost 1 base, J lost 4 bases, and 8 bases lay in between. Germline CDR1 and CDR2: SGHNT and YYREEE (reference sequence). The CDR3 DNA reads TGTGCCAGCAGCTTGCAGGGTACCTATGGCTACACCTTC. This codes for CASSLQGTYGYTF. Based on the CDR3 plus reference TRBV5-4 and TRBJ1-2, the full variable domain is ETGVTQSPTHLIKTRGQQVTLRCSSQSGHNTVSWYQQALGQGPQFIFQYYREEENGRGNFPPRFSGLQFPNYSSELNVNALELDDSALYLCASSLQGTYGYTFGSGTRLTVV.

This clonotype was seen a handful of times. The chain recombines TRBV2 with TRBJ1-1; TRBD1 agrees at 10 bases. V shed 4 bases and J 10 bases; nucleotides not matched to a gene: 0. Per the germline V gene, CDR1 is SNHLY and CDR2 is FYNNEI. The CDR3 has 11 residues. Here the CDR3 reads CASSGTGGAFF. CDR3 nucleotides: TGTGCCAGCAGTGGGACAGGGGGAGCTTTCTTT.

V and J are TRBV5-1 and TRBJ1-4; D call uncertain. Per the germline V gene, CDR1 is SGHRS and CDR2 is YFSETQ. This CDR3 spans 12 amino acids. The V end lost 3 bases, the J end lost 13 bases, and 13 bases lay between the germline ends. The DNA of the CDR3 is TGCGCCAGCAGCTCGGAGGCAGGAATACTGTTTTTT. Translating gives CASSSEAGILFF.

The V and J genes are TRBV5-1 and TRBJ2-1; no firm D call. Trimming took 4 bases from V and 2 from J, leaving 13 bases between them. Germline CDR1 reads SGHRS; CDR2 reads YFSETQ. The CDR3 spans 15 residues. Written as DNA, the CDR3 is TGCGCCAGCAGCACCACCTTGGGCCCCTACAATGAGCAGTTCTTC. Translated: CASSTTLGPYNEQFF.